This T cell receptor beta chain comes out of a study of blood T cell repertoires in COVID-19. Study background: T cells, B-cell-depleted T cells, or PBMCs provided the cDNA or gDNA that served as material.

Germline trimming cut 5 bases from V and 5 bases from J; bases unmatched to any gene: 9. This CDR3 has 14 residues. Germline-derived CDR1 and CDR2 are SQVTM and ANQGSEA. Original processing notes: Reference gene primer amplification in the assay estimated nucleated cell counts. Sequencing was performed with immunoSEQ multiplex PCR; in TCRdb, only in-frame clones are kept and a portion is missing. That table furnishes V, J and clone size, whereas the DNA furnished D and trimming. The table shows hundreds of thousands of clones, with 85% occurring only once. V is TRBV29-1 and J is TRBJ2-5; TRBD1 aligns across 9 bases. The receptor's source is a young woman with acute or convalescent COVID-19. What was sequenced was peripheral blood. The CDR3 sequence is CSVNTGTGLETQYF. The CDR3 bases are TGCAGCGTTAACACCGGGACAGGGCTGGAGACCCAGTACTTC.